Listed here are 14 T cell receptor beta chains from one sample, sequenced in a study of neurological immune-mediated disorders. TCRdb called the 5' RACE reads again in MiXCR, with one record for every CDR3 protein. This table holds 95,000 to 150,000 distinct CDR3 sequences, 3% to 3.5% found once. The specimen sequenced was PBMCs. The receptors derive from a woman aged 30 to 39 with multiple sclerosis.

This clonotype was seen at least ten times. The chain carries TRBV20-1 and TRBJ2-1, with 12 bases identical to TRBD2. Per the germline V gene, CDR1 is DFQATT and CDR2 is SNEGSKA (reference sequence). V shed 3 bases and J 6 bases; nucleotides not matched to a gene: 6. This CDR3 comprises 15 residues. CDR3 protein: CSASSTSGSGNEQFF. CDR3 nucleotide sequence: TGCAGTGCTAGCTCGACTAGCGGGAGCGGCAATGAGCAGTTCTTC.

This clonotype was detected many times. The chain carries TRBV7-2 and TRBJ2-1, with 9 bases fitting TRBD1. Germline values: CDR1 SGHTA, CDR2 FQGNSA. This CDR3 is 15 amino acids long. With V trimmed by 5 bases and J by 5 bases, 7 bases remained unmatched. For the CDR3, the DNA is TGTGCCAGCAGCCCGCGACAGGGGGAAGACAATGAGCAGTTCTTC. This codes for CASSPRQGEDNEQFF. Based on the CDR3 plus reference TRBV7-2 and TRBJ2-1, the full variable domain is GAGVSQSPSNKVTEKGKDVELRCDPISGHTALYWYRQSLGQGLEFLIYFQGNSAPDKSGLPSDRFSAERTGGSVSTLTIQRTQQEDSAVYLCASSPRQGEDNEQFFGPGTRLTVL.

At least ten counts were recorded for this clonotype. The chain recombines TRBV6-5 with TRBJ2-5; perhaps TRBD2 as D (6 bases). The germline V and J ends were trimmed by 5 bases and 5 bases, with 21 bases remaining between them. This CDR3 region has 16 residues. CDR1 MNHEY and CDR2 SVGAGI come from the germline V gene. In DNA form, the CDR3 reads TGTGCCAGCAGTCTACGTTGGGGCGGCGCGGGGGAGACCCAGTACTTC. It codes for CASSLRWGGAGETQYF.

This clonotype has a count of ten or more. The chain carries TRBV27 and TRBJ2-2, with a weak D call TRBD2 (6 bases). This CDR3 region has 16 residues. Germline CDR1 and CDR2: MNHEY and SMNVEV (reference sequence). The V gene lost 8 bases and the J gene lost 1 base, with 17 bases spanning the gap. CDR3 residues: CASGYLRGMNTGELFF. As DNA, the CDR3 is TGTGCCAGCGGGTACCTTCGGGGGATGAACACCGGGGAGCTGTTTTTT.

Many counts were recorded for this clonotype. DNA for the CDR3: TGTGCCAGCCTGAGTACAATCGTGGGCGGACAGACCGGGGAGCTGTTTTTT. As protein: CASLSTIVGGQTGELFF. The chain couples TRBV7-9 to TRBJ2-2, with a weak D call TRBD1 (6 bases). Germline assignment: CDR1 SEHNR and CDR2 FQNEAQ (reference sequence). The CDR3 contains 17 residues. Between the trimmed V and J ends, which lost 8 bases and 5 bases, there was a span of 24 bases.

On this clonotype itself: A much larger clone differs by one base, so this may be a read error. The V and J genes are TRBV10-3 and TRBJ2-7; possible D gene TRBD2, 6 bases. Germline V gene data show CDR1 as ENHRY and CDR2 as SYGVKD. The length of the CDR3 is 12 residues. Here the CDR3 reads CVISATSYEQYF. The CDR3 DNA reads TGTGTCATCAGCGCGACTAGCTACGAGCAGTACTTC.

This clonotype occurred many times. The V gene is TRBV10-3, the J gene TRBJ2-7; D possibly uses TRBD1 or TRBD2 (7 bases each). The CDR3 contains 16 residues. The V end lost 5 bases, the J end lost 0 bases, and 17 bases lay between the germline ends. CDR1 and CDR2 from the germline V gene are ENHRY and SYGVKD. CDR3 loop: CAISLNSGDSSYEQYF. In nucleotides, the CDR3 is TGTGCCATCAGTCTTAACAGCGGGGACAGCTCCTACGAGCAGTACTTC.

This clonotype was counted ten times or more. This chain joins TRBV7-2 and TRBJ1-5; D perhaps matches TRBD1 (6 bases). The CDR3 runs 14 residues. Germline lookup yields CDR1 SGHTA and CDR2 FQGNSA. V dropped 4 bases and J dropped 6 bases, with 13 bases sitting between them. In DNA form, the CDR3 reads TGTGCCAGCAGCTACGGGGGGCTAGCTCAGCCCCAGCATTTT. It translates to CASSYGGLAQPQHF.

The chain uses TRBV7-2 and TRBJ2-5; TRBD1 agrees at 9 bases. Trimming at V came to 6 bases and at J to 5 bases, leaving 4 bases not matched to a gene. Germline CDR1 is SGHTA and CDR2 is FQGNSA. This CDR3 is 13 amino acids long. In DNA form, the CDR3 reads TGTGCCAGCAGACAGGGGGCGGTGGAGACCCAGTACTTC. Residues: CASRQGAVETQYF.

Ten or more counts support this clonotype. V is TRBV5-1 and J is TRBJ1-5, with TRBD1 matching 8 bases. Per germline, CDR1 SGHRS and CDR2 YFSETQ. This CDR3 is built from 14 residues. J gave up 6 bases and V 1 base, and 3 bases lay outside the gene matches. This CDR3 is CASSLTGGGQPQHF. In nucleotides, the CDR3 is TGCGCCAGCAGCTTGACAGGGGGGGGTCAGCCCCAGCATTTT.

This clonotype was counted at least ten times. The CDR3 reads CASSWTGTGSYEQYF. In DNA, the CDR3 is TGTGCCAGCAGCTGGACAGGGACAGGTTCCTACGAGCAGTACTTC. The chain is built from TRBV5-6 and TRBJ2-7, with TRBD1 matching over 8 bases. Losses at the gene ends were 3 bases for V and 1 base for J; bases not matched to a gene: 6. The CDR3 contains 15 residues. Germline assignment: CDR1 SGHDT and CDR2 YYEEEE. Together with reference TRBV5-6 and TRBJ2-7, the CDR3 gives the full variable domain: DAGVTQSPTHLIKTRGQQVTLRCSPKSGHDTVSWYQQALGQGPQFIFQYYEEEERQRGNFPDRFSGHQFPNYSSELNVNALLLGDSALYLCASSWTGTGSYEQYFGPGTRLTVT.

This clonotype has at least ten counts. The gene calls are TRBV7-2 and TRBJ2-7, with D possibly being TRBD1 or TRBD2 (5 bases each). V was shortened by 6 bases and J by 9 bases, with 15 bases between the two germline ends. The CDR3 runs 12 residues. Germline-derived CDR1 and CDR2 are SGHTA and FQGNSA. The CDR3 sequence is CASSVGTAGQYF. The CDR3 DNA reads as TGTGCCAGCAGTGTGGGGACCGCAGGGCAGTACTTC.

This clonotype was found many times. The rearrangement links TRBV20-1 to TRBJ2-3; weak D call: TRBD2 (6 bases). Trimming pared 4 bases from V and 4 bases from J, leaving 12 bases between. CDR3 length: 13 amino acids. The germline CDR1 and CDR2 sequences are DFQATT and SNEGSKA (reference sequence). In nucleotides, the CDR3 is TGCAGTGCTACCCGGACTAACGCAGATACGCAGTATTTT. This translates into CSATRTNADTQYF.

This clonotype was picked up many times. This rearrangement joins TRBV5-4 to TRBJ1-1, with a tentative D call TRBD1 (5 bases). The CDR3 runs to 14 residues. Germline-derived CDR1 and CDR2 are SGHNT and YYREEE (reference sequence). V was clipped by 3 bases and J by 1 base, with 10 bases between them. The CDR3 bases are TGTGCCAGCAGCTCAGGGCTGGGGAACACTGAAGCTTTCTTT. Translating it yields CASSSGLGNTEAFF.